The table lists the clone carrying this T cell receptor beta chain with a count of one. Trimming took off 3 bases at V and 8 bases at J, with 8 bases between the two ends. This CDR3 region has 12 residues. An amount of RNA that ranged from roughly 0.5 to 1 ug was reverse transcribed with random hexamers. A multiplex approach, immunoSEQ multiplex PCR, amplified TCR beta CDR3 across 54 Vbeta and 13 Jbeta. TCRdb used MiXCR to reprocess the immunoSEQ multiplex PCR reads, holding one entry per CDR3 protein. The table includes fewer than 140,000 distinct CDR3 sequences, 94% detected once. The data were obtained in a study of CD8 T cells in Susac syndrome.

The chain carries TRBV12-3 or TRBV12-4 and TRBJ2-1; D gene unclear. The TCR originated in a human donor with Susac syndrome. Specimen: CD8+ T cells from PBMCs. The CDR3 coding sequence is TGTGCCAGCAGTTTTAGTGCCTATGAGCAGTTCTTC. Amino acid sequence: CASSFSAYEQFF.